These 2 T cell receptor beta chains originate from one sample sequenced in a study of T cells in Graves' hyperthyroidism and ophthalmopathy. Amplification targeted TCR beta CDR3 regions from RNA transcripts. First-round RT-PCR of the TCR CDR3 relied on the HTBI primer set. TCRdb re-called the multiplex PCR reads through MiXCR, storing one row per CDR3 protein. This sample has about 590,000 distinct CDR3 sequences, with roughly 14% found just once. Sequencing was done on a sample of blood. The receptors come from a woman aged 30 to 39 with Graves' hyperthyroidism.

This chain connects TRBV5-4 to TRBJ2-3; TRBD2 aligns across 9 bases. The CDR3 consists of 16 residues. The V segment lost 2 bases and the J segment 5 bases; nucleotides outside the gene matches: 9. Germline V gene sequence: CDR1 SGHNT, CDR2 YYREEE (reference sequence). Here the CDR3 reads CASSFNLAGPGDTQYF. The CDR3 nucleotides read TGTGCCAGCAGCTTTAATCTAGCGGGACCCGGAGATACGCAGTATTTT.

The gene calls are TRBV13 and TRBJ2-2, with TRBD2 identical over 11 bases. This CDR3 has 15 amino acids. Germline-derived CDR1 and CDR2 are PRHDT and FYEKMQ (reference sequence). V was clipped by 6 bases and J by 6 bases; unmatched bases: 6. Here the CDR3 DNA reads TGTGCCAGCAGATTACTAGCGGGAGTCCCCGGGGAGCTGTTTTTT. Translated: CASRLLAGVPGELFF.